The clone carrying this T cell receptor (beta chain) was counted a single time. The antigen is undetermined. The investigators amplified TCR beta CDR3 regions from RNA transcripts. In the first-round RT-PCR of the TCR CDR3, the HTBI primer set was used. TCRdb fed the multiplex PCR reads into MiXCR, producing one record per CDR3 protein. The repertoire holds some 300,000 distinct CDR3 sequences, approximately 18% seen once, with approximately 37% in the top ten. Exclusion of patients followed from uncontrolled infection, other autoimmune disease, pregnancy or lactation. Used for diagnoses were clinical symptoms, serum thyroxine and TRAb, thyroid ultrasound and orbital computed tomography. These data originate in a study of T cells in Graves' hyperthyroidism and ophthalmopathy. Points from the study as a whole: A model of 13 V-J pairs discriminated ophthalmopathy from stable hyperthyroidism. Most clonotypes expanded in thyroid above 0.001 were likewise present in blood.

The sequenced sample consisted of blood. The source is a man aged 50-59 years with Graves' ophthalmopathy.

CDR3 DNA sequence: TGTGCCAGCAGCGTAGCGGGAAATAGGGATGAGCAGTTCTTC. Amino acid sequence: CASSVAGNRDEQFF. The chain joins TRBV9 to TRBJ2-1; a weak D match, TRBD2 (5 bases). CDR1 SGDLS and CDR2 YYNGEE come from the germline V gene. There are 14 residues in the CDR3. Between the trimmed V and J ends, which lost 0 bases and 8 bases, there was a span of 12 bases.